This is a list of T cell receptor beta chains from one sample in a study of cytomegalovirus exposure and HLA in healthy donors. Libraries were prepared by immunoSEQ multiplex PCR; TCRdb keeps only in-frame clonotypes and omits some of them. Here the sample spans 85,000 to 90,000 clones, roughly 80% being singletons. Sequenced material: PBMCs. The source of these receptors is a young man in good health and CMV-seropositive. Each CDR3 is given with its conserved first and last residue. Each record gives: clone size, V gene, D gene, J gene, CDR3 protein, CDR3 DNA. The D gene is left open where the match is weak. Clone size is not always given. Where it is, it says once, few, many or a class for expanded clones.

clone_size: -; v_call: TRBV6-5; d_call: -; j_call: TRBJ2-2; cdr3_aa: CASSLLSGTGELFF; cdr3_nt: TGTGCCAGCAGCCTCCTGAGCGGAACCGGGGAGCTGTTTTTT
clone_size: -; v_call: TRBV29-1; d_call: TRBD1; j_call: TRBJ2-7; cdr3_aa: CSVSVGTGVEQYF; cdr3_nt: TGCAGCGTTTCAGTGGGGACAGGGGTCGAGCAGTACTTC
clone_size: -; v_call: TRBV7-9; d_call: -; j_call: TRBJ1-3; cdr3_aa: CSSSLRDTIYF; cdr3_nt: TGTTCCAGCAGCTTGAGGGACACCATATATTTT
clone_size: many; v_call: TRBV6-5; d_call: -; j_call: TRBJ2-7; cdr3_aa: CASSYDRQYEQYF; cdr3_nt: TGTGCCAGCAGTTACGACCGACAGTACGAGCAGTACTTC
clone_size: -; v_call: TRBV19; d_call: TRBD2; j_call: TRBJ2-1; cdr3_aa: CASSIGGLGNEQFF; cdr3_nt: TGTGCCAGTAGTATTGGGGGACTAGGCAATGAGCAGTTCTTC
clone_size: -; v_call: TRBV6-1; d_call: -; j_call: TRBJ2-1; cdr3_aa: CASHRDWSSYNEQFF; cdr3_nt: TGTGCCAGCCACCGGGACTGGAGCTCCTACAATGAGCAGTTCTTC
clone_size: -; v_call: TRBV5-8; d_call: -; j_call: TRBJ1-1; cdr3_aa: CASSLVTGSTEAFF; cdr3_nt: TGTGCCAGCAGCTTGGTCACGGGATCAACTGAAGCTTTCTTT
clone_size: few; v_call: TRBV6-5; d_call: -; j_call: TRBJ1-1; cdr3_aa: CASSSSYKNTEAFF; cdr3_nt: TGTGCCAGCAGTTCTTCTTACAAGAACACTGAAGCTTTCTTT
clone_size: -; v_call: TRBV18; d_call: TRBD2; j_call: TRBJ2-3; cdr3_aa: CASSGTSGGADTQYF; cdr3_nt: TGTGCCAGCTCCGGGACTAGCGGGGGGGCAGATACGCAGTATTTT
clone_size: -; v_call: TRBV19; d_call: -; j_call: TRBJ2-5; cdr3_aa: CASSIGGTGKETQYF; cdr3_nt: TGTGCCAGTAGTATAGGGGGCACAGGGAAAGAGACCCAGTACTTC
clone_size: medium-sized; v_call: TRBV4-1; d_call: -; j_call: TRBJ1-4; cdr3_aa: CASSQDRGGREKLFF; cdr3_nt: TGCGCCAGCAGCCAAGATCGGGGGGGGCGGGAAAAACTGTTTTTT
clone_size: -; v_call: TRBV6-6; d_call: -; j_call: TRBJ2-5; cdr3_aa: CASSYGQQETQYF; cdr3_nt: TGTGCCAGCAGTTACGGGCAGCAAGAGACCCAGTACTTC
clone_size: once; v_call: TRBV5-4; d_call: TRBD2; j_call: TRBJ2-7; cdr3_aa: CASSYGTSPLGEQYF; cdr3_nt: TGTGCCAGCAGCTACGGGACTAGCCCCTTGGGGGAGCAGTACTTC
clone_size: -; v_call: TRBV5-1; d_call: -; j_call: TRBJ1-1; cdr3_aa: CASSLARRRTVNTEAFF; cdr3_nt: TGCGCCAGCAGCTTGGCCCGGAGACGGACTGTGAACACTGAAGCTTTCTTT
clone_size: few; v_call: TRBV6-1; d_call: -; j_call: TRBJ2-7; cdr3_aa: CASSDVGGGSSYEQYF; cdr3_nt: TGTGCCAGCAGTGACGTGGGGGGTGGGAGCTCCTACGAGCAGTACTTC
clone_size: -; v_call: TRBV18; d_call: -; j_call: TRBJ2-7; cdr3_aa: CASSPPEQGFISDREQYF; cdr3_nt: TGTGCCAGCTCACCACCAGAACAGGGTTTTATTTCAGACCGCGAGCAGTACTTC
clone_size: -; v_call: TRBV7-9; d_call: -; j_call: TRBJ1-2; cdr3_aa: CASSKAGGGYTF; cdr3_nt: TGTGCCAGCAGCAAGGCAGGAGGCGGCTACACCTTC
clone_size: -; v_call: TRBV9; d_call: TRBD1; j_call: TRBJ1-2; cdr3_aa: CASSVSRTGGGYGYTF; cdr3_nt: TGTGCCAGCAGCGTATCCCGGACAGGGGGAGGATATGGCTACACCTTC
clone_size: once; v_call: TRBV30; d_call: -; j_call: TRBJ1-6; cdr3_aa: CAWSVSFQNGSPLHF; cdr3_nt: TGTGCCTGGAGTGTAAGTTTCCAGAATGGTTCACCCCTCCACTTT
clone_size: -; v_call: TRBV13; d_call: TRBD2; j_call: TRBJ2-3; cdr3_aa: CASSPRAGYTDTQYF; cdr3_nt: TGTGCCAGCAGCCCCCGAGCGGGGTACACAGATACGCAGTATTTT
clone_size: -; v_call: TRBV7-9; d_call: -; j_call: TRBJ2-3; cdr3_aa: CASSLQGGPADTQYF; cdr3_nt: TGTGCCAGCAGCTTGCAGGGGGGTCCAGCAGATACGCAGTATTTT
clone_size: -; v_call: TRBV9; d_call: TRBD1; j_call: TRBJ1-6; cdr3_aa: CASSGQGALSNSPLHF; cdr3_nt: TGTGCCAGCAGCGGACAGGGGGCCCTCTCGAATTCACCCCTCCACTTT
clone_size: -; v_call: TRBV9; d_call: TRBD2; j_call: TRBJ2-2; cdr3_aa: CASSASGGPNTGELFF; cdr3_nt: TGTGCCAGCAGCGCTAGCGGGGGGCCGAACACCGGGGAGCTGTTTTTT
clone_size: -; v_call: TRBV5-6; d_call: -; j_call: TRBJ1-5; cdr3_aa: CASSLQGTQPQHF; cdr3_nt: TGTGCCAGCAGCTTACAGGGAACCCAGCCCCAGCATTTT
clone_size: once; v_call: TRBV4-1; d_call: TRBD2; j_call: TRBJ2-1; cdr3_aa: CASSQAQAGGYRNEQFF; cdr3_nt: TGCGCCAGCAGCCAAGCCCAAGCGGGGGGTTATCGGAATGAGCAGTTCTTC
clone_size: few; v_call: TRBV7-8; d_call: TRBD2; j_call: TRBJ2-5; cdr3_aa: CASSPGLARETQYF; cdr3_nt: TGTGCCAGCAGCCCCGGACTAGCGCGGGAGACCCAGTACTTC